This section outlines one T cell receptor (beta chain) sequence together with its context. Its specificity is unknown. Germline values: CDR1 MNHEY, CDR2 SVGAGI. V shed 4 bases and J 5 bases; nucleotides not matched to a gene: 6. CDR3 length: 15 residues. The data were obtained in a study of T cell repertoires in cytomegalovirus infection. Study at large: Matching HLA type and CMV infection were both indicated by public TCR beta signatures. General study results and limits: In two of eight donors, the top clonotype was HLA-C-restricted CMV-specific.

Via MiXCR, TCRdb re-called the reads, giving one row per CDR3 protein. This sample has a few hundred thousand distinct CDR3 sequences, with roughly 15% found just once. The V and J genes are TRBV6-5 and TRBJ2-3; 10 nucleotides agree with TRBD2. The sequenced sample was PBMCs. The clonotype originates from a human donor in good health (CMV status not recorded). Some clones in this sample may be carry-over from other donors' samples. DNA of the CDR3: TGTGCCAGCAGTTCGCTAGCGGGAGTTTTAGATACGCAGTATTTT. It translates to CASSSLAGVLDTQYF.